This T cell receptor (beta chain) was recovered during a study of cytomegalovirus exposure and HLA in healthy donors. Germline V gene lookup returns CDR1 MDHEN and CDR2 SYDVKM. Trimming removed 5 bases from V and 9 bases from J; junction bases left unmatched: 12. The CDR3 spans 16 residues. Vbeta (60) and Jbeta (13) primers were used in the PCR. The data were produced by immunoSEQ multiplex PCR, yet TCRdb's version contains in-frame clones alone and is incomplete. The table lists tens of thousands of clones, roughly four fifths of them singletons. The TCR sequence derives from a man younger than 45 in good health and CMV-seronegative. The sequenced material came from PBMCs. J is TRBJ1-3 and V is TRBV28, with 11 bases identical to TRBD1. The CDR3 region is CASSLPVGTGGATIYF. The DNA of the CDR3 is TGTGCCAGCAGTCTTCCCGTGGGGACAGGGGGAGCCACCATATATTTT. Full variable domain (missing parts from reference TRBV28 and TRBJ1-3): DVKVTQSSRYLVKRTGEKVFLECVQDMDHENMFWYRQDPGLGLRLIYFSYDVKMKEKGDIPEGYSVSREKKERFSLILESASTNQTSMYLCASSLPVGTGGATIYFGEGSWLTVV.